This T cell receptor (beta chain) originates from a study of identical twins. Findings and limits, study-wide: Cord blood beta clonotypes that were abundant carried fewer insertions, and memory repertoires showed no such trend. Modelling approaches yielded underestimates of out-of-frame TCR alpha sharing between monozygotic twins.

Template switching added a universal primer binding site, and final cDNA carried unique molecular identifiers. TCRdb independently ran MiXCR on the 5' RACE reads; one entry per CDR3 protein. This sample carries 690,000 or so distinct CDR3 sequences, 8% to 9% of them seen once, and the ten largest clones take around 0.98%. Concerning this clonotype itself: Its antigen is currently unknown.

Each donor (without exception) was a healthy Caucasian. Germline lookup yields CDR1 SQVTM and CDR2 ANQGSEA. This CDR3 region has 14 residues. Trimming cost V 7 bases and J 5 bases, with 20 bases left between them. Separately, the same data were catalogued under a study of yellow fever vaccine responses in identical twins.

Material: PBMCs. The clonotype was recovered from a woman aged 18-29 years in good health. V and J are TRBV29-1 and TRBJ1-1; D is possibly TRBD1 (5 bases). The CDR3 DNA is TGCAGCGCGGTCGGCCAGGGATCAAGTACTGAAGCTTTCTTT. It specifies CSAVGQGSSTEAFF.